This T cell receptor beta chain came from a study of OX40 agonist ivuxolimab in advanced cancers. Background on the study: Hepatocellular carcinoma, melanoma, renal cell or head and neck cancer was diagnosed in the dose-escalation patients. The mean age was approximately 60 years, ranging from 23 to 79, with about 87% of participants male. Study results and caveats: Individuals who were partial responders at 0.1-3.0 mg/kg had clonal expansion that ranked among the lowest.

This clone came up once. The antigen is unknown. Individuals having autoimmune disease history or systemic immunosuppression were not enrolled. Germline V gene data show CDR1 as SGDLS and CDR2 as YYNGEE. This CDR3 spans 16 amino acids. Trimming took 0 bases from V and 6 from J, leaving 19 bases between them. Assay used: immunoSEQ multiplex PCR; TCRdb lists only in-frame clones, some missing. The table has 40,000 to 50,000 clones, about 85% seen once. This TCR came from an adult with an advanced solid tumor such as melanoma, head and neck, liver or kidney cancer. The chain carries TRBV9 and TRBJ2-7; D gene uncertain. The sequencing here drew on CD4+ or CD8+ T cells sorted from blood, taken in a trial of the OX40 agonist ivuxolimab. The CDR3, as DNA: TGTGCCAGCAGCGTAGGTCTTGAACAGAGAAGGTCCGAGCAGTACTTC. Protein product: CASSVGLEQRRSEQYF.